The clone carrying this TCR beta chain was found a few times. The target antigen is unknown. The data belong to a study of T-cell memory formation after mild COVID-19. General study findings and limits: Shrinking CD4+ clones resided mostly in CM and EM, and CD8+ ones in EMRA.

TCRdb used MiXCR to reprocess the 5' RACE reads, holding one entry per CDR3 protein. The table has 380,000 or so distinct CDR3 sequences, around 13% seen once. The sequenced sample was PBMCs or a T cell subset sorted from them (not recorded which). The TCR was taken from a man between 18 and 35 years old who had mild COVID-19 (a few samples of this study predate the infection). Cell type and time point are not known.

CDR3 in DNA: TGCAGTGCTAGCGGGACAGGAAGTGGGACGTACAATGAGCAGTTCTTC. It is translated as CSASGTGSGTYNEQFF. This chain uses TRBV20-1 with TRBJ2-1; 8 bases align to TRBD1. The CDR3 has 16 residues. Germline loops: CDR1 DFQATT, CDR2 SNEGSKA (reference sequence). With 3 bases clipped from V and 4 bases from J, the junction kept 11 bases outside the gene matches.